These 3 T cell receptor beta chains came from one sample sequenced in a study of PD-L1 blockade in urothelial cancer. TCRdb keeps only in-frame clones here, not all; method: immunoSEQ multiplex PCR. The data show around 51,000 clones, roughly 86% seen once. Sequencing was performed on PBMCs, taken around atezolizumab (anti-PD-L1) treatment. The origin of the receptors is a man aged 60 to 69 with urothelial cancer.

V gene TRBV6-5 combines with J gene TRBJ1-1, with D unresolved. Germline CDR1 and CDR2: MNHEY and SVGAGI. The CDR3 is 15 amino acids. V was shortened by 2 bases and J by 1 base, with 11 bases between the two germline ends. CDR3 amino acids: CASSYKRQGNTEAFF. The CDR3 nucleotides are TGTGCCAGCAGTTACAAGAGACAAGGGAACACTGAAGCTTTCTTT.

The gene calls are TRBV7-6 and TRBJ1-2; 7 bases are a match to TRBD1. The CDR3 is 15 residues long. J lost 3 bases, V lost 5 bases, and 9 bases had no gene match. From germline, CDR1 is SGHVS and CDR2 FNYEAQ. The CDR3 reads CASSPHTGADYGYTF. The CDR3 nucleotides are TGTGCCAGCAGCCCCCACACAGGGGCGGACTATGGCTACACCTTC. Based on the CDR3 plus reference TRBV7-6 and TRBJ1-2, the full variable domain is GAGVSQSPRYKVTKRGQDVALRCDPISGHVSLYWYRQALGQGPEFLTYFNYEAQQDKSGLPNDRFSAERPEGSISTLTIQRTEQRDSAMYRCASSPHTGADYGYTFGSGTRLTVV.

V usage is TRBV2 and J usage is TRBJ2-6; 7 positions agree with TRBD2. Trimming at V came to 4 bases and at J to 2 bases, leaving 23 bases not matched to a gene. The germline gives CDR1 SNHLY, CDR2 FYNNEI. This CDR3 is 22 amino acids long. The CDR3 region has the DNA TGTGCCAGCAGTGCGCGGCGCGGGAGTAGGGGAGTACCCTCCCCTGGGGCCAACGTCCTGACTTTC. Translation gives CASSARRGSRGVPSPGANVLTF. Full variable domain (outside the CDR3, taken from reference TRBV2 and TRBJ2-6): EPEVTQTPSHQVTQMGQEVILRCVPISNHLYFYWYRQILGQKVEFLVSFYNNEISEKSEIFDDQFSVERPDGSNFTLKIRSTKLEDSAMYFCASSARRGSRGVPSPGANVLTFGAGSRLTVL.